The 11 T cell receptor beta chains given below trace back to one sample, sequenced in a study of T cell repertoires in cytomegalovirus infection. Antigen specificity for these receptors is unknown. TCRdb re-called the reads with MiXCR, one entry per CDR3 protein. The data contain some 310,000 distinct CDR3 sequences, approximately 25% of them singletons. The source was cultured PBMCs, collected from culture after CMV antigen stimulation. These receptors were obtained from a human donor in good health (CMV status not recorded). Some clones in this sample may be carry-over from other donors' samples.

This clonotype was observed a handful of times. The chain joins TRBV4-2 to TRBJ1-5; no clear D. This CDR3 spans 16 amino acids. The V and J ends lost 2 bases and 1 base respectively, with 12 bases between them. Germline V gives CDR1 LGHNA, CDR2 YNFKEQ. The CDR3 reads CASSQSLLGSNQPQHF. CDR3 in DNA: TGTGCCAGCAGCCAAAGTCTATTAGGCAGCAATCAGCCCCAGCATTTT.

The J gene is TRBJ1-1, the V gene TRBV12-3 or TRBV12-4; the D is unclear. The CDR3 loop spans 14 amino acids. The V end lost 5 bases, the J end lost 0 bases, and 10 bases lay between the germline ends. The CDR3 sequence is CASSPRRMNTEAFF. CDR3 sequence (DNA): TGTGCCAGCAGTCCCCGAAGGATGAACACTGAAGCTTTCTTT.

The CDR3 here is CATSRDNPGQQETQYF. In nucleotides, the CDR3 is TGTGCCACCAGCAGGGACAATCCGGGACAACAAGAGACCCAGTACTTC. The chain is built from TRBV15 and TRBJ2-5; possibly TRBD1 for D (6 bases). The CDR3 has 16 residues. Germline values: CDR1 LNHNV, CDR2 YYDKDF (reference sequence). The germline V and J ends were trimmed by 3 bases and 2 bases, with 16 bases remaining between them.

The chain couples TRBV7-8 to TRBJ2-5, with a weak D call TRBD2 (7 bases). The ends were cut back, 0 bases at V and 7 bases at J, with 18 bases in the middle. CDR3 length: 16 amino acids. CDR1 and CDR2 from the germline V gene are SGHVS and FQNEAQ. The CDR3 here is CASSLATGGPAGTQYF. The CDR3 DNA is TGTGCCAGCAGCTTAGCTACGGGGGGCCCGGCGGGGACCCAGTACTTC.

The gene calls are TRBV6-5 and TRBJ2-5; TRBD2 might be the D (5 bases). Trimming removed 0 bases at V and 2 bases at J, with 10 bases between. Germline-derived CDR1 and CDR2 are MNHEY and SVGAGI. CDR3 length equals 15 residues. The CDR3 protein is CASSYSATKQETQYF. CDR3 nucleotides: TGTGCCAGCAGTTACTCCGCGACTAAGCAAGAGACCCAGTACTTC.

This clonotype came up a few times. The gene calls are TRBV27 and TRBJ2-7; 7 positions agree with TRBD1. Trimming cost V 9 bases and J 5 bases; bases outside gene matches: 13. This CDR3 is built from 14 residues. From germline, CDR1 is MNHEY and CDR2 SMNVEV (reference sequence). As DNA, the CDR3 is TGTGCCAGACCCACATACAGGGGATCTGACGAGCAGTACGTC. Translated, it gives CARPTYRGSDEQYV.

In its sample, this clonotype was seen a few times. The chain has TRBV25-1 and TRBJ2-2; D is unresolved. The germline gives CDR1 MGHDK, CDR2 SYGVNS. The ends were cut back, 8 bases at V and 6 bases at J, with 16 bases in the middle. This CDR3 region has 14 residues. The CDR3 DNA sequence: TGTGCCAGCTCCGACGTGCAGGCTCCCGGGGAGCTGTTTTTT. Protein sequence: CASSDVQAPGELFF.

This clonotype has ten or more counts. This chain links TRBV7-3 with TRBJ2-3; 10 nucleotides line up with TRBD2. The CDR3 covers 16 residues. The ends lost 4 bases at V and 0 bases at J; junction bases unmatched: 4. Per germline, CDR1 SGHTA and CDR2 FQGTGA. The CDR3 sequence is CASSSGLAASTDTQYF. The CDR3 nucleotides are TGTGCCAGCAGCTCCGGACTAGCGGCTAGCACAGATACGCAGTATTTT.

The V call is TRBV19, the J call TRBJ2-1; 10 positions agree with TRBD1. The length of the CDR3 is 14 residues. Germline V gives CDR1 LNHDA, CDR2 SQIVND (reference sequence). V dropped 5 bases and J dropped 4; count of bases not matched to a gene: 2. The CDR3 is CASSDRGPYNEQFF. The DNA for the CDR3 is TGTGCCAGTAGTGACAGGGGGCCGTACAATGAGCAGTTCTTC.

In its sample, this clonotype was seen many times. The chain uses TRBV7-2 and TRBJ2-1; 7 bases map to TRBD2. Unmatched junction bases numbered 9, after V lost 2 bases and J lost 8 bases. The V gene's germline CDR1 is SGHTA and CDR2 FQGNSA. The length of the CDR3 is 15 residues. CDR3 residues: CASSLLPAGTHEQFF. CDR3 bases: TGTGCCAGCAGCTTATTACCAGCGGGGACTCATGAGCAGTTCTTC.

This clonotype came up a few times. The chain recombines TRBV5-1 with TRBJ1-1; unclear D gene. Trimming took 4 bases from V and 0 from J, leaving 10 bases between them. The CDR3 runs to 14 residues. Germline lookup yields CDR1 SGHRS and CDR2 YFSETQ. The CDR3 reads CASSLQAVNTEAFF. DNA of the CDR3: TGCGCCAGCAGCCTCCAGGCAGTGAACACTGAAGCTTTCTTT.